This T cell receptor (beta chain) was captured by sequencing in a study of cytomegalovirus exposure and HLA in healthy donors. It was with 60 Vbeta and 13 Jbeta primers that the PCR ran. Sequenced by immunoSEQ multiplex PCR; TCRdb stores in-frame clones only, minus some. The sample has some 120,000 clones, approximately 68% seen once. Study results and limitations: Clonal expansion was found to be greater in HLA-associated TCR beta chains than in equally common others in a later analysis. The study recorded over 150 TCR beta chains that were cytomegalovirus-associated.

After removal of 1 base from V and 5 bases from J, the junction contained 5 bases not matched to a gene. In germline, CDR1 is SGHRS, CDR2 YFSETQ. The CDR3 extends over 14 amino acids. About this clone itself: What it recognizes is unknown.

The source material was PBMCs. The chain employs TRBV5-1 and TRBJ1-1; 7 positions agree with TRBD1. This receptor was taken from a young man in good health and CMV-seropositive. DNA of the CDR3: TGCGCCAGCAGCTTGCGGCAGGGGGTTACTGAAGCTTTCTTT. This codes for CASSLRQGVTEAFF.